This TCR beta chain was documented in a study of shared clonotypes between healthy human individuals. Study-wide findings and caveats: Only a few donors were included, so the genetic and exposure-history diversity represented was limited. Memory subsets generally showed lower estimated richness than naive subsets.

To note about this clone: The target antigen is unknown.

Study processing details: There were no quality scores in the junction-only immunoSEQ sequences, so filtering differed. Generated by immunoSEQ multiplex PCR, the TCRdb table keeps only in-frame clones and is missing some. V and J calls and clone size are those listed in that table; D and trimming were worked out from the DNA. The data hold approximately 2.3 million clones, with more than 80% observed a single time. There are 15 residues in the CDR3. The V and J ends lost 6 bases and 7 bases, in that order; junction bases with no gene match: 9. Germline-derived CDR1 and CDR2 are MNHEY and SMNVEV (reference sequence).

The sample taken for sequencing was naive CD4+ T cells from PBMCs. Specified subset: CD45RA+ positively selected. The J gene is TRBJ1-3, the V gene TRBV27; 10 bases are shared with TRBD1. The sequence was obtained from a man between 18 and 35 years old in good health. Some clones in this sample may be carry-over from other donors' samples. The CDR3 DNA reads TGTGCCAGCAGACGACAGGGGGCGGTAGGGAACACCATATATTTT. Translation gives CASRRQGAVGNTIYF.